This T cell receptor (beta chain) emerged from a study of CD4 and CD8 cells across lung adenocarcinoma regions. TCRdb ran MiXCR on the PCR reads and lists one entry per CDR3 protein. Of 4,500 to 6,500 distinct CDR3 sequences detected, roughly 60% appear once; the ten largest clones hold under 30%. Localized lung adenocarcinoma, a non-small cell lung cancer, affected the donors. Looked up from germline, CDR1 is MNHEY and CDR2 is SVGAGI. CDR3 length equals 13 residues. This clonotype was observed a single time. The junction and the germline gene differ at one end; a read error may be behind it. The sequence was obtained from a female donor with lung adenocarcinoma. The CD4 and CD8 labels of this study may be unreliable. V gene TRBV6-5 combines with J gene TRBJ2-1; D gene uncertain. What was sequenced was CD4+ T cells from the center of a lung tumor. CDR3 in DNA: TGTGCCAGCAGTTCGGAAAACACCGGTGAGCAGTTTTTT. Residues: CASSSENTGEQFF.